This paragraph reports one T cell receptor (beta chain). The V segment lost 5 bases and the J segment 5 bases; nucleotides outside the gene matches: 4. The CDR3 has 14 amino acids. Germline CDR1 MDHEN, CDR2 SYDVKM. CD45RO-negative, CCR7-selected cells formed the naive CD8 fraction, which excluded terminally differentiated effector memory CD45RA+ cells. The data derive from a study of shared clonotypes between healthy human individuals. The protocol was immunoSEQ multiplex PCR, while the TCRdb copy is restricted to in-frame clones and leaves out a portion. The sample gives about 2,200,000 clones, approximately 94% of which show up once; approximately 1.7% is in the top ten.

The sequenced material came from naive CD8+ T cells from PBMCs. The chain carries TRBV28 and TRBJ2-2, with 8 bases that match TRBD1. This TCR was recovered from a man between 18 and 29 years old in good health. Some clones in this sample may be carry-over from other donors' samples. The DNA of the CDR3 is TGTGCCAGCAGTGGACAGGGACAGACCGGGGAGCTGTTTTTT. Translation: CASSGQGQTGELFF.